These T cell receptor beta chains were read from a single sample in a study of blood T cell repertoires in COVID-19. Generated by immunoSEQ multiplex PCR, the TCRdb table keeps only in-frame clones and is missing some. The sample has tens of thousands of clones; 85% to 90% are singletons. The sample was peripheral blood. These receptors all come from a woman between 50 and 59 years old with active or convalescent COVID-19. Both conserved end residues are part of each CDR3. A D gene is named only where the DNA matches it firmly. Clone size is stated in some rows and not others, as once, few, many or a class when expanded.

j_call v_call d_call clone_size cdr3_aa cdr3_nt
TRBJ2-3 TRBV24-1 TRBD2 once CATSSGLAGTDTQYF TGTGCCACCAGTTCCGGACTAGCGGGCACAGATACGCAGTATTTT
TRBJ2-1 TRBV18 - - CASSPSSVINDEQFF TGTGCCAGCTCACCATCCTCGGTGATAAACGATGAGCAGTTCTTC
TRBJ1-2 TRBV7-8 - once CASSEDRGLDLYGYTF TGTGCCAGCAGCGAAGATAGGGGCCTGGACCTCTATGGCTACACCTTC
TRBJ2-3 TRBV5-5 - - CASSLEAWEPIDTQYF TGTGCCAGCAGCTTGGAAGCGTGGGAGCCCATAGATACGCAGTATTTT
TRBJ2-1 TRBV7-8 TRBD2 - CASSLGTSGNNEQFF TGTGCCAGCAGCTTAGGGACTAGCGGAAACAATGAGCAGTTCTTC
TRBJ2-2 TRBV10-3 TRBD1 - CAIRDGTENTGELFF TGTGCCATCAGGGACGGGACAGAGAACACCGGGGAGCTGTTTTTT
TRBJ2-7 TRBV18 - - CASSPPGRQSYEQYF TGTGCCAGCTCACCACCGGGGCGACAGTCCTACGAGCAGTACTTC
TRBJ2-1 TRBV7-3 TRBD2 - CASSLRLAAGDNEQFF TGTGCCAGCAGCCTCCGACTAGCGGCCGGGGACAATGAGCAGTTCTTC
TRBJ2-3 TRBV2 - once CASSEARRGLGTDTQYF TGTGCCAGCAGTGAAGCGCGCAGGGGTCTGGGCACAGATACGCAGTATTTT
TRBJ2-1 TRBV6-6 TRBD2 - CASSLAGVSEGEQFF TGTGCCAGCAGCCTAGCGGGAGTGTCGGAGGGCGAGCAGTTCTTC
TRBJ2-1 TRBV10-2 - - CASSELYGYNEQFF TGCGCCAGCAGTGAACTATATGGCTACAATGAGCAGTTCTTC
TRBJ2-3 TRBV29-1 - - CSVEYGRGGWSTDTQYF TGCAGCGTTGAATATGGCAGGGGTGGCTGGAGCACAGATACGCAGTATTTT
TRBJ2-2 TRBV19 TRBD2 - CASSIGLGLAGADGELFF TGTGCCAGTAGTATAGGACTCGGACTAGCGGGAGCCGACGGGGAGCTGTTTTTT
TRBJ1-3 TRBV7-9 - - CASSRRGGAGNTIYF TGTGCCAGCAGCCGTCGGGGGGGCGCCGGAAACACCATATATTTT
TRBJ2-7 TRBV29-1 TRBD1 - CSVTRGLEQYF TGCAGCGTTACTAGGGGGCTCGAGCAGTACTTC
TRBJ2-2 TRBV27 TRBD2 few CASSLSGTSGTGELFF TGTGCCAGCAGTTTATCTGGGACTAGCGGGACCGGGGAGCTGTTTTTT
TRBJ2-7 TRBV13 TRBD2 - CASSQPGLATYEQYF TGTGCCAGCAGCCAACCGGGACTAGCTACGTACGAGCAGTACTTC